This TCR beta chain was sequenced for a study of human T cells and chemical hapten exposure (dated by TCRdb to the early 2020s). With regard to the full study: For sensitization, 2% DPC in acetone was applied to a 2 cm by 2 cm area of upper inner arm skin. Throughout the roughly 25-week study period, patients were also given weekly therapeutic DPC doses on the scalp. The patient cohort, mostly female, included alopecia areata with under or over 50% scalp involvement, alopecia totalis and alopecia universalis. Blood samples were taken from patients before sensitization (week 0) and at 2, 6 and about 24 weeks after DPC sensitization. The study tracked peripheral blood TCR repertoire changes in vivo during primary and secondary sensitization to the hapten diphenylcyclopropenone (DPC) in alopecia patients. Patch testing was done on the upper back using Finn chambers containing 0.01% DPC, and results were scored after 6 days according to International Contact Dermatitis Research Group standards. Twenty-nine alopecia patients provided blood for TCR sequencing at one to four time points (pre-sensitization, 2, 6 and 24 weeks). Libraries were combined into a pool for sequencing, and differences in TCR yield between samples came mainly from small differences in library volumes within the pool.

The CDR3 has 17 amino acids, counting the end cysteine and phenylalanine. Only CDR3 DNA is held: 51 bases, read in frame from base 1. For this chain, trimming is 5 bases at the V end and 0 bases at the J end, and the number of junction bases without a gene match is 4. From the germline V gene, CDR1 is SGHRS and CDR2 is YFSETQ. The library was made by RACE. Sequencing relied on a NextSeq 500. Library preparation attached unique molecular identifiers to individual cDNA molecules for quantitative, reproducible TCR counting. From each blood RNA sample, both TCR alpha and TCR beta chains were sequenced. In the authors' own workflow: Samples had a median of approximately 96,000 TCRs, with a range from roughly 23,224 to 750,000. The Decombinator software suite was used to annotate V, J and CDR3 in the TCR reads. For the PS versus PT1 abundance plots, all samples were subsampled to the same number of TCRs (28,000). TCRs were defined as expanded if absent before sensitization and observed at least eight times at the 2-week time point. TCRdb passed the public sequencing reads through fastp at Q25 and MiXCR, retaining productive beta sequences. Rows matching on CDR3 protein sequence are summarized as one entry with the most common DNA and genes. TCRdb, not the authors, supplied the V and J calls. In all, the sample holds under 200,000 distinct CDR3 sequences, and roughly 14% of those were seen once. The ten largest make up about 1.7% of the sample.

Overall study results and their limits: Patch test score correlated positively with the number of PT1 expanded TCRs, reaching significance at thresholds 8, 16 and 32 but not at 4. After repeated subsampling, the strength of the expansion versus patch-test correlation and the threshold at which it became significant changed. Significantly more large CDR3 similarity clusters were formed by expanded TCRs than by pre-sensitization or healthy control sets, consistent with antigen-driven responses. All patients had alopecia, a presumed autoimmune disease, so their immune response might differ from that of healthy individuals. No change with DPC sensitization was found in the number of TCRs above 1 in 1000 frequency, and no evidence of global repertoire structure alterations was found.

The sample's time point label is to be understood as: patch test 1, 2 weeks after DPC sensitization. The treatment or condition tag for this specimen amounts to: therapeutic diphenylcyclopropenone sensitization with weekly scalp DPC. At each patch-test visit, blood was drawn before the patch test was applied. Patients were eligible if aged 18 to 70, diagnosed with alopecia and judged suitable for DPC therapy, and pregnant patients were excluded. Total RNA was extracted from unfractionated whole blood that had been collected in Tempus Blood RNA tubes. Comments on this clonotype: The clone's antigen remains unknown. Base qualities were left out, and no much larger clone turns up one base away.

Here the chain combines TRBV5-1 and TRBJ2-2, with 13 bases matching TRBD2. The clonotype comes from a woman between 25 and 40 years old with alopecia areata. Some clones in this sample may be carry-over from other donors' samples. The sample consisted of whole blood, taken in connection with sensitization to the hapten diphenylcyclopropenone (DPC). CDR3 region: CASSTTSGRSNTGELFF. The sequenced DNA is TGCGCCAGCAGTACGACTAGCGGGAGGTCGAACACCGGGGAGCTGTTTTTT.